Detailed here is one TCR beta chain. Antigen specificity is unknown. The sample comes from a study of shared clonotypes between healthy human individuals. Measured with immunoSEQ multiplex PCR; TCRdb has only the in-frame clones, and not every one. The table has about 770,000 clones, 55% to 75% seen once. Study-level points and caveats: Incomplete sequencing of sorted subsets was indicated by rarefaction despite large depth. Only blood was sampled, and tissue TCR repertoires likely differ from blood ones.

The germline V gene has CDR1 SEHNR and CDR2 FQNEAQ (reference sequence). This CDR3 is 16 amino acids long. Trimming removed 1 base from V and 3 bases from J, with 15 bases in between. The specimen sequenced was memory CD4+ T cells sorted from blood. Subset given: CD45RA-negative fraction. This clonotype originated in a young woman in good health. V and J are TRBV7-9 and TRBJ2-5; weak D call: TRBD2 (6 bases). CDR3 amino acids: CASSLGKGLPEETQYF. In nucleotides, the CDR3 is TGTGCCAGCAGCTTAGGGAAGGGACTCCCCGAAGAGACCCAGTACTTC.